This paragraph covers one T cell receptor (beta chain) sequence. Its antigen remains unidentified. The identical CDR3 is also encoded by other nucleotide sequences in the sample. The data are from a study of shared clonotypes between healthy human individuals. Study-wide results and caveats: Depth of sequencing was expected to influence donor clonotype sharing.

As defined, naive CD8 cells were CD45RO-negative and positively selected for CCR7, with terminally differentiated effector memory CD45RA+ cells excluded. The CDR3 length is 12 residues. Germline loops: CDR1 MNHEY, CDR2 SMNVEV (reference sequence). Deletions cut 4 bases from V and 7 bases from J, with 10 bases between. TCRdb's copy holds only in-frame clones and misses some; the assay was immunoSEQ multiplex PCR. Of hundreds of thousands of clones listed, approximately 95% are singletons. The gene calls are TRBV27 and TRBJ1-2; a weak D match, TRBD1 (5 bases). This clonotype originated in a woman in her thirties in good health. Material for sequencing was naive CD8+ T cells sorted from blood. The CDR3 region is CASSSGGGGYTF. CDR3 in DNA: TGTGCCAGCAGTTCCGGGGGTGGTGGCTACACCTTC.